This note documents a single TCR beta chain sequence. Time point described: pre-sensitization, week 0. Treatment: therapeutic diphenylcyclopropenone sensitization with weekly scalp DPC. This CDR3 region has 14 residues. Germline V gene data show CDR1 as KGHSH and CDR2 as LQKENI. V dropped 3 bases and J dropped 4 bases, with 13 bases sitting between them. This entry is derived from a study of human T cells and chemical hapten exposure. TCRdb fed the RACE reads into MiXCR, producing one record per CDR3 protein. The profile covers about 64,000 distinct CDR3 sequences, with roughly 10% appearing a single time and 3% to 4.5% taken by the ten largest.

The sequencing used whole blood, collected in connection with sensitization to the hapten diphenylcyclopropenone (DPC). The clonotype comes from a woman aged 35 to 49 with alopecia areata. Some clones in this sample may be carry-over from other donors' samples. This chain links TRBV18 with TRBJ2-7; D assignment may be TRBD1 or TRBD2 (5 bases each). Written as DNA, the CDR3 is TGTGCCAGCTCACCTGCAAGAGGGGAGTACGAGCAGTACTTC. Amino acid sequence: CASSPARGEYEQYF.